This entry is about one T cell receptor (beta chain). This specimen comes from a study of identifying expanded T cells in peripheral blood. Some clones are missing from TCRdb's copy, which holds only in-frame ones; the method was immunoSEQ multiplex PCR. The table lists about 100,000 clones, around nine tenths of them singletons. Sequencing was performed on blood. The receptor's source is a person aged 18 to 70 in good health.

The CDR3 protein is CASSITGGAGFTQYF. The CDR3 bases are TGTGCCAGTAGTATTACAGGGGGCGCAGGTTTTACGCAGTATTTT. The chain joins TRBV19 to TRBJ2-3, with 9 nucleotides matching TRBD1. The CDR3 consists of 15 residues. With V trimmed by 3 bases and J by 8 bases, 9 bases remained unmatched. The V gene's germline CDR1 is LNHDA and CDR2 SQIVND (reference sequence). Full variable domain (rest looked up from reference TRBV19 and TRBJ2-3): DGGITQSPKYLFRKEGQNVTLSCEQNLNHDAMYWYRQDPGQGLRLIYYSQIVNDFQKGDIAEGYSVSREKKESFPLTVTSAQKNPTAFYLCASSITGGAGFTQYFGPGTRLTVL.